This TCR beta chain was identified in a study of OX40 agonist ivuxolimab in advanced cancers. Study summary: An agonistic human IgG2 monoclonal antibody against OX40 (CD134) was given. Three patients had partial responses: one hepatocellular carcinoma, two cutaneous melanoma.

Systemic immunosuppression or a history of autoimmune disease excluded patients. Assay used: immunoSEQ multiplex PCR; TCRdb lists only in-frame clones, some missing. The sample has 77,000 or so clones; around 92% are singletons. The sequencing used CD4+ or CD8+ T cells sorted from blood, collected in a trial of the OX40 agonist ivuxolimab. The origin of this receptor is an adult with an advanced solid tumor such as melanoma, head and neck, liver or kidney cancer.

The CDR3, as DNA: TGCGCCAGCAGTGGTGGTAGCGGGAGGGCCAGCTCCTACAATGAGCAGTTCTTC. It codes for CASSGGSGRASSYNEQFF. The V and J genes are TRBV10-2 and TRBJ2-1, with 11 bases lining up with TRBD2. Germline values: CDR1 WSHSY, CDR2 SAAADI. The CDR3 is made up of 18 amino acids. Trimming removed 4 bases from V and 0 bases from J; junction bases left unmatched: 8.